The 16 T cell receptor beta chains reported below all come from one sample, sequenced in a study of blood T cells in healthy people across ages. The authors ran a second PCR of roughly 6 to 11 cycles using a sample-barcoded 5' primer and a J-beta primer mix. TCRdb re-called the 5' RACE reads through MiXCR, storing one row per CDR3 protein. The sample consists of about 1.4 million distinct CDR3 sequences, roughly 59% of them appearing once. Input material: blood. The origin of the receptors is a young man in good health.

V and J are TRBV6-1 and TRBJ1-2, with 9 positions matching TRBD1. V lost 7 bases to trimming and J lost 8 bases; unmatched junction nucleotides: 11. CDR1 and CDR2 from the germline V gene are MNHNS and SASEGT. The CDR3 contains 14 residues. In nucleotides, the CDR3 is TGTGCCAGCAATCTTAGACAGGGGGAAGGAGGCTACACCTTC. It translates to CASNLRQGEGGYTF.

The gene calls are TRBV29-1 and TRBJ1-2, with D perhaps matching TRBD1 (5 bases). Germline lookup yields CDR1 SQVTM and CDR2 ANQGSEA. This CDR3 is 14 amino acids long. Trimming left V 3 bases short and J 5 bases short, with 16 bases between. CDR3 sequence: CSVDIEGARYGYTF. The CDR3 DNA sequence: TGCAGCGTTGATATCGAAGGGGCGAGATATGGCTACACCTTC.

V gene TRBV10-3 combines with J gene TRBJ2-5, with TRBD1 identical over 7 bases. V lost 5 bases to trimming and J lost 1 base; unmatched junction nucleotides: 10. CDR1 and CDR2 from the germline V gene are ENHRY and SYGVKD. The CDR3 length is 16 residues. The CDR3 reads CAISINRGLSQETQYF. The DNA for the CDR3 is TGTGCCATCAGTATTAACAGGGGCCTTTCCCAAGAGACCCAGTACTTC.

The rearrangement uses TRBV20-1 and TRBJ1-5, with D unclear. Germline CDR1 reads DFQATT; CDR2 reads SNEGSKA (reference sequence). This CDR3 is 14 amino acids long. V lost 0 bases to trimming and J lost 1 base, with 7 bases between them. CDR3 DNA: TGCAGTGCTAGAGATCTGGACAGCAATCAGCCCCAGCATTTT. Residues: CSARDLDSNQPQHF.

The CDR3 here is CASSAYLAGGVEQYF. The DNA for the CDR3 is TGCGCCAGCAGCGCCTATCTAGCGGGAGGAGTCGAGCAGTACTTC. This chain uses TRBV5-1 with TRBJ2-7; 11 bases are shared with TRBD2. CDR3 size: 15 residues. Germline V gives CDR1 SGHRS, CDR2 YFSETQ. With V trimmed by 4 bases and J by 6 bases, 9 bases remained unmatched.

The chain couples TRBV13 to TRBJ2-3, with D perhaps given as TRBD1 or TRBD2 (6 bases each). Germline loops: CDR1 PRHDT, CDR2 FYEKMQ (reference sequence). Trimming removed 3 bases from V and 5 bases from J, with 15 bases in between. The CDR3 is made up of 15 amino acids. The CDR3: CASSLEGDRGDTQYF. CDR3 nucleotide sequence: TGTGCCAGCAGCTTGGAGGGGGACCGCGGAGATACGCAGTATTTT.

CDR3 DNA sequence: TGCAGTGCTAGAGAGGGACTAGCGGGATGGTACACAGATACGCAGTATTTT. Translating it yields CSAREGLAGWYTDTQYF. The chain joins TRBV20-1 to TRBJ2-3; 13 bases are a match to TRBD2. The CDR3 contains 17 residues. Looked up from germline, CDR1 is DFQATT and CDR2 is SNEGSKA (reference sequence). The ends lost 0 bases at V and 2 bases at J; junction bases unmatched: 5.

The rearrangement uses TRBV7-2 and TRBJ1-6; 9 nucleotides agree with TRBD1. From germline, CDR1 is SGHTA and CDR2 FQGNSA. V shed 5 bases and J 0 bases; nucleotides not matched to a gene: 11. The CDR3 length is 19 residues. The CDR3 sequence is CASSTYGQGRFSYNSPLHF. The CDR3 region has the DNA TGTGCCAGCAGCACTTACGGACAGGGGAGATTCTCCTATAATTCACCCCTCCACTTT.

This sequence joins TRBV28 and TRBJ2-7; a possible D gene is TRBD2 (7 bases). With 7 bases removed from V and 2 bases from J, the gap between germline ends came to 18 bases. The CDR3 length is 15 residues. Germline CDR1 and CDR2: MDHEN and SYDVKM. DNA of the CDR3: TGTGCCAGCACCCCAAGGGGGGGGCTGACCTACGAGCAGTACTTC. Its protein is CASTPRGGLTYEQYF.

In its sample, this clonotype was seen once. V is TRBV7-2 and J is TRBJ2-3; D remains unclear. The CDR3 covers 15 residues. With 5 bases removed from V and 1 base from J, the gap between germline ends came to 13 bases. CDR1 SGHTA and CDR2 FQGNSA come from the germline V gene. The CDR3 sequence is CASSPPFARTDTQYF. CDR3 in DNA: TGTGCCAGCAGCCCTCCCTTTGCCCGCACAGATACGCAGTATTTT.

The chain has TRBV6-6 and TRBJ2-7; 7 positions match TRBD1. Per germline, CDR1 MNHNY and CDR2 SVGAGI (reference sequence). This CDR3 spans 14 amino acids. The ends lost 6 bases at V and 3 bases at J; junction bases unmatched: 8. CDR3 protein: CASRAGTEIYEQYF. The CDR3 coding sequence is TGTGCCAGCAGGGCCGGGACAGAAATCTACGAGCAGTACTTC.

In its sample, this clonotype was seen a few times. The chain has TRBV4-1 and TRBJ2-1; D remains ambiguous. The length of the CDR3 is 12 residues. From germline, CDR1 is MGHRA and CDR2 YSYEKL. The V and J ends lost 3 bases and 9 bases respectively, with 9 bases between them. In DNA form, the CDR3 reads TGCGCCAGCAGCCAGGCGATTGGTGAGCAGTTCTTC. Its translation: CASSQAIGEQFF.

The J gene is TRBJ2-7, the V gene TRBV2, with 9 bases fitting TRBD1. The closer fit of TRBJ2-5 to the DNA end suggests the J call may be wrong. The CDR3 spans 15 residues. Germline assignment: CDR1 SNHLY and CDR2 FYNNEI. CDR3 DNA: TGTGCCAGCAGGCCCACAGGGGGCTTGGGAGAGACCCAGTACTTC. This codes for CASRPTGGLGETQYF.

The chain links TRBV4-3 to TRBJ1-2; a possible D gene is TRBD1 (6 bases). The V gene's germline CDR1 is LGHNA and CDR2 YSLEER. The CDR3 loop spans 14 amino acids. V was shortened by 4 bases and J by 5 bases, with 14 bases between the two germline ends. The CDR3 protein is CASSRRQVRYGYTF. The CDR3 region has the DNA TGCGCCAGCAGCCGACGACAGGTGCGATATGGCTACACCTTC.

The chain has TRBV20-1 and TRBJ2-1; 7 bases align to TRBD1. Germline-derived CDR1 and CDR2 are DFQATT and SNEGSKA (reference sequence). CDR3 length: 15 residues. V shed 3 bases, J shed 3 bases, and the junction held 8 bases outside the gene matches. The chain's CDR3 is CSASMRGRYYNEQFF. CDR3 sequence (DNA): TGCAGTGCTAGTATGAGGGGGCGATACTACAATGAGCAGTTCTTC.

The chain couples TRBV5-1 to TRBJ2-2; D remains unclear. This CDR3 spans 12 amino acids. Germline CDR1 is SGHRS and CDR2 is YFSETQ. The V and J ends lost 4 bases and 6 bases respectively, with 7 bases between them. CDR3 amino acids: CASSAEAGELFF. The CDR3 nucleotides are TGCGCCAGCAGCGCTGAGGCCGGGGAGCTGTTTTTT.